This is a list of T cell receptor beta chains from one sample in a study of cytomegalovirus exposure and HLA in healthy donors. This table comes from immunoSEQ multiplex PCR, and its TCRdb copy is limited to in-frame clones, with some not included. The sample includes 120,000 or so clones, around nine tenths of them seen just once. The sequenced sample consisted of PBMCs. The receptor set was obtained from a woman between 18 and 29 years old in good health and CMV-seronegative. The CDR3 runs from the conserved cysteine through the conserved F or W. The D gene is left open where the match is weak. For some rows the clone size is stated as once, few or many, or as a class when expanded; others skip it.

cdr3_nt: TGTGCCAGCAGCTTAACAGGGGGGCTAAGCTCCTACAATGAGCAGTTCTTC; cdr3_aa: CASSLTGGLSSYNEQFF; v_call: TRBV7-2; clone_size: once; j_call: TRBJ2-1; d_call: TRBD1
cdr3_nt: TGCGCCAGCAGTCTAGCGGGAGGGCATAATGAGCAGTTCTTC; cdr3_aa: CASSLAGGHNEQFF; v_call: TRBV5-1; clone_size: -; j_call: TRBJ2-1; d_call: TRBD2
cdr3_nt: TGTGCCAGATTCGGGGATTACGAGCAGTACTTC; cdr3_aa: CARFGDYEQYF; v_call: TRBV5-8; clone_size: -; j_call: TRBJ2-7; d_call: -
cdr3_nt: TGTGCCAGCAGTATACTTCCTAGCGGGAGTATATCCTACGAGCAGTACTTC; cdr3_aa: CASSILPSGSISYEQYF; v_call: TRBV28; clone_size: -; j_call: TRBJ2-7; d_call: TRBD2
cdr3_nt: TGTGCCAGCAGTCAGGGGGCAAGCAATCAGCCCCAGCATTTT; cdr3_aa: CASSQGASNQPQHF; v_call: TRBV6-6; clone_size: -; j_call: TRBJ1-5; d_call: TRBD1
cdr3_nt: TGTGCCAGCAGTCCCCAGGGGTACGAGCAGTACTTC; cdr3_aa: CASSPQGYEQYF; v_call: TRBV28; clone_size: -; j_call: TRBJ2-7; d_call: -
cdr3_nt: TGCGCCAGCAGCCAAGGGCAGGGGGCCATACCCTACGAGCAGTACTTC; cdr3_aa: CASSQGQGAIPYEQYF; v_call: TRBV4-1; clone_size: -; j_call: TRBJ2-7; d_call: TRBD1
cdr3_nt: TGCGCCAGCAGCTTGGCGTTAGCGGGGGTCGCCGCGAACACCGGGGAGCTGTTTTTT; cdr3_aa: CASSLALAGVAANTGELFF; v_call: TRBV5-1; clone_size: -; j_call: TRBJ2-2; d_call: TRBD2
cdr3_nt: TGTGCCAGCAGCCTCATGGGAGGGACAGGGGATACCGGGGAGCTGTTTTTT; cdr3_aa: CASSLMGGTGDTGELFF; v_call: TRBV7-6; clone_size: -; j_call: TRBJ2-2; d_call: TRBD1
cdr3_nt: TGTGCCAGCAGCTACGAGGTGGATGAGCAGTTCTTC; cdr3_aa: CASSYEVDEQFF; v_call: TRBV5-6; clone_size: -; j_call: TRBJ2-1; d_call: -
cdr3_nt: TGTGCCAGCAGCCCCGAGGGTGGCGAGCAGTTCTTC; cdr3_aa: CASSPEGGEQFF; v_call: TRBV13; clone_size: -; j_call: TRBJ2-1; d_call: -
cdr3_nt: TGTGCTAGTGGTTTGGGCGGGACCCAGTACTTC; cdr3_aa: CASGLGGTQYF; v_call: TRBV12-5; clone_size: -; j_call: TRBJ2-5; d_call: -
cdr3_nt: TGTGCCAGCTCACCACCTAACAGGGGAAACTTAAATGAGCAGTTCTTC; cdr3_aa: CASSPPNRGNLNEQFF; v_call: TRBV18; clone_size: -; j_call: TRBJ2-1; d_call: TRBD1
cdr3_nt: TGTGCCAGCAGATCGATGACAGGGGATGATAGCTATGGCTACACCTTC; cdr3_aa: CASRSMTGDDSYGYTF; v_call: TRBV5-4; clone_size: -; j_call: TRBJ1-2; d_call: TRBD1
cdr3_nt: TGTGCCAGCAGTGACAGGGCAGATACGCAGTATTTT; cdr3_aa: CASSDRADTQYF; v_call: TRBV2; clone_size: -; j_call: TRBJ2-3; d_call: -
cdr3_nt: TGTGCCTGGAGGAGGGAGGGAAGACTTAGCACAGATACGCAGTATTTT; cdr3_aa: CAWRREGRLSTDTQYF; v_call: TRBV30; clone_size: -; j_call: TRBJ2-3; d_call: TRBD2
cdr3_nt: TGTGCCAGCAAAACCGGGACAGGGCCCTATGGCTACACCTTC; cdr3_aa: CASKTGTGPYGYTF; v_call: TRBV6-1; clone_size: -; j_call: TRBJ1-2; d_call: TRBD1
cdr3_nt: TGTGCCAGCAGCCAAGATGGGGCGGGGACTAGCACAGATACGCAGTATTTT; cdr3_aa: CASSQDGAGTSTDTQYF; v_call: TRBV4-2; clone_size: -; j_call: TRBJ2-3; d_call: -
cdr3_nt: TGTGCCAGCAGCTTTGGATTTTTCGGAGACGAGCAGTACTTC; cdr3_aa: CASSFGFFGDEQYF; v_call: TRBV5-6; clone_size: -; j_call: TRBJ2-7; d_call: -
cdr3_nt: TGTGCCAGCAGCTTGGGGACAGGGAGGGAGACCCAGTACTTC; cdr3_aa: CASSLGTGRETQYF; v_call: TRBV5-4; clone_size: once; j_call: TRBJ2-5; d_call: TRBD1
cdr3_nt: TGTGCCAGCAGTTCCCCCGGGACAGCAAGTAACGAGCAGTACTTC; cdr3_aa: CASSSPGTASNEQYF; v_call: TRBV28; clone_size: -; j_call: TRBJ2-7; d_call: TRBD1
cdr3_nt: TGTGCCAGCAGCCTGAGCATGGATACGCAGTATTTT; cdr3_aa: CASSLSMDTQYF; v_call: TRBV5-5; clone_size: -; j_call: TRBJ2-3; d_call: -
cdr3_nt: TGTGCCAGCATGACGGACAGGTCCTTCGGGCAGCCCCAGCATTTT; cdr3_aa: CASMTDRSFGQPQHF; v_call: TRBV2; clone_size: -; j_call: TRBJ1-5; d_call: TRBD1
cdr3_nt: TGTGCCAGCAGCTTGGGACAGTTTTACAATGAGCAGTTCTTC; cdr3_aa: CASSLGQFYNEQFF; v_call: TRBV5-8; clone_size: -; j_call: TRBJ2-1; d_call: -
cdr3_nt: TGTGCCAGCAGCTTGAGACTCTCAGACTACGAGCAGTACTTC; cdr3_aa: CASSLRLSDYEQYF; v_call: TRBV5-6; clone_size: -; j_call: TRBJ2-7; d_call: -
cdr3_nt: TGTGCCAGCAGCCCCTCATCGGGATACGAGCAGTACTTC; cdr3_aa: CASSPSSGYEQYF; v_call: TRBV7-2; clone_size: -; j_call: TRBJ2-7; d_call: -
cdr3_nt: TGCAGCCTCCCGTGTGGACAGCTTCTCTCCTACGAGCAGTACTTC; cdr3_aa: CSLPCGQLLSYEQYF; v_call: TRBV29-1; clone_size: -; j_call: TRBJ2-7; d_call: -
cdr3_nt: TGTGCCAGCAGCTTCTTGGGGCAGGTAGATACGCAGTATTTT; cdr3_aa: CASSFLGQVDTQYF; v_call: TRBV7-3; clone_size: -; j_call: TRBJ2-3; d_call: -
cdr3_nt: TGCGCCAGCAGCCAGGGCGAGGGGGGGGTCAACGAGCAGTACTTC; cdr3_aa: CASSQGEGGVNEQYF; v_call: TRBV4-1; clone_size: -; j_call: TRBJ2-7; d_call: -
cdr3_nt: TGCGCCAGCAGCTTGGGGGGACTAGCGGGGTATCACAATGAGCAGTTCTTC; cdr3_aa: CASSLGGLAGYHNEQFF; v_call: TRBV5-1; clone_size: -; j_call: TRBJ2-1; d_call: TRBD2
cdr3_nt: TGTGCCAGCAGTGAAATGGACTTTTACAATGAGCAGTTCTTC; cdr3_aa: CASSEMDFYNEQFF; v_call: TRBV6-1; clone_size: -; j_call: TRBJ2-1; d_call: -
cdr3_nt: TGCGCCAGCAGCTTGGTTCTGGGGAGAGGACAGCCACTCACCTACGAGCAGTACTTC; cdr3_aa: CASSLVLGRGQPLTYEQYF; v_call: TRBV5-1; clone_size: once; j_call: TRBJ2-7; d_call: -
cdr3_nt: TGCGCCAGCAGCCAAGATGATCAGTCCCAGGGCGAGCAGTACTTC; cdr3_aa: CASSQDDQSQGEQYF; v_call: TRBV4-1; clone_size: -; j_call: TRBJ2-7; d_call: -
cdr3_nt: TGTGCCAGCAGCCCAGGGGTGGGCGGAAAACTGTTTTTT; cdr3_aa: CASSPGVGGKLFF; v_call: TRBV9; clone_size: -; j_call: TRBJ1-4; d_call: -
cdr3_nt: TGTGCCAGTAGCATTAGCGGGAGCAACTACGAGCAGTACTTC; cdr3_aa: CASSISGSNYEQYF; v_call: TRBV19; clone_size: few; j_call: TRBJ2-7; d_call: TRBD2
cdr3_nt: TGTGCCAGTAGGCGGGGGCCGGACACTGAAGCTTTCTTT; cdr3_aa: CASRRGPDTEAFF; v_call: TRBV21-1; clone_size: -; j_call: TRBJ1-1; d_call: -
cdr3_nt: TGTGCCTGGAGTGGCTACACAGCCGACGAGCAGTACTTC; cdr3_aa: CAWSGYTADEQYF; v_call: TRBV30; clone_size: -; j_call: TRBJ2-7; d_call: -
cdr3_nt: TGTGCCAGTCACCCGGGAATCTCCTACAATGAGCAGTTCTTC; cdr3_aa: CASHPGISYNEQFF; v_call: TRBV2; clone_size: -; j_call: TRBJ2-1; d_call: -
cdr3_nt: TGCAGCGTTAAAGCGGGAGTAGATTACAATGAGCAGTTCTTC; cdr3_aa: CSVKAGVDYNEQFF; v_call: TRBV29-1; clone_size: -; j_call: TRBJ2-1; d_call: TRBD2
cdr3_nt: TGTGCCAGCAGTGTGAGCGGGGGGCCCTCCTACGAGCAGTACTTC; cdr3_aa: CASSVSGGPSYEQYF; v_call: TRBV6-5; clone_size: once; j_call: TRBJ2-7; d_call: TRBD2
cdr3_nt: TGTGCCAGCAGCTTAGGCAGGGCCTCGTTAGATGAGCAGTTCTTC; cdr3_aa: CASSLGRASLDEQFF; v_call: TRBV7-3; clone_size: -; j_call: TRBJ2-1; d_call: -
cdr3_nt: TGTGCCAGCAGCCTATTACCGGAGGACAGGGATCACTATGGCTACACCTTC; cdr3_aa: CASSLLPEDRDHYGYTF; v_call: TRBV4-2; clone_size: -; j_call: TRBJ1-2; d_call: TRBD1
cdr3_nt: TGTGCCAGCAGCTTAGTCGGGACAATCGGGGAGCTGTTTTTT; cdr3_aa: CASSLVGTIGELFF; v_call: TRBV13; clone_size: -; j_call: TRBJ2-2; d_call: -
cdr3_nt: TGCAGCGTTGAAGGATACAGGGTGACCTATGGCTACACCTTC; cdr3_aa: CSVEGYRVTYGYTF; v_call: TRBV29-1; clone_size: -; j_call: TRBJ1-2; d_call: -
cdr3_nt: TGTGCCAGCAGCCTGCTGACGGGACAAAATTCACCCCTCCACTTT; cdr3_aa: CASSLLTGQNSPLHF; v_call: TRBV7-2; clone_size: -; j_call: TRBJ1-6; d_call: -